The 30 T cell receptor beta chains given below trace back to one sample, sequenced in a study of beta chain features in type 1 diabetes. The investigators reverse transcribed all of the isolated RNA, so they sequenced expressed TCRB transcripts. Libraries were prepared by immunoSEQ multiplex PCR; TCRdb keeps only in-frame clonotypes and omits some of them. The sample contains about 620,000 clones, less than 20% of which appear only once. The sequencing sample was made of naive CD4+ T cells from blood. Receptor source: a man between 18 and 29 years old in good health.

The chain carries TRBV4-3 and TRBJ2-5, with 10 bases fitting TRBD2. With 0 bases clipped from V and 4 bases from J, the junction kept 14 bases outside the gene matches. CDR1 is LGHNA, CDR2 YSLEER, per germline. The CDR3 runs to 19 residues. CDR3 sequence (DNA): TGCGCCAGCAGCCAAGATTTGGCTAGCGGGGGTGCCCGGGGAGAGACCCAGTACTTC. Translated: CASSQDLASGGARGETQYF.

The chain joins TRBV6-6 to TRBJ2-1; 9 nucleotides match TRBD1. Trimming removed 6 bases from V and 7 bases from J; junction bases left unmatched: 7. Germline CDR1 and CDR2: MNHNY and SVGAGI (reference sequence). The CDR3 runs to 14 residues. CDR3 bases: TGTGCCAGCAGCCGGGACAGGGATATGAATGAGCAGTTCTTC. The encoded protein is CASSRDRDMNEQFF.

The V and J genes are TRBV20-1 and TRBJ2-3; 9 positions match TRBD2. This CDR3 comprises 11 residues. Per the germline V gene, CDR1 is DFQATT and CDR2 is SNEGSKA (reference sequence). The CDR3 reads CRATSGDTQYF. CDR3 DNA sequence: TGCAGGGCGACTAGCGGAGATACGCAGTATTTT.

This clone turned up a few times. This chain joins TRBV19 and TRBJ1-6, with 8 bases lining up with TRBD1. The CDR3 contains 16 residues. Germline loops: CDR1 LNHDA, CDR2 SQIVND (reference sequence). With 3 bases clipped from V and 7 bases from J, the junction kept 8 bases outside the gene matches. CDR3 protein: CASSIGQGASNSPLHF. The CDR3 DNA reads TGTGCCAGTAGTATCGGGCAGGGGGCTTCCAATTCACCCCTCCACTTT.

This clone was seen a few times. The chain has TRBV28 and TRBJ2-1, with 7 bases matching TRBD2. J gave up 13 bases and V 8 bases, and 17 bases lay outside the gene matches. This CDR3 has 14 residues. Germline CDR1 MDHEN, CDR2 SYDVKM. As DNA, the CDR3 is TGTGCCAGCGCTCCCGGAGGCGGGAGAGTAGGTCAGTTCTTC. It codes for CASAPGGGRVGQFF.

This clone was seen only a few times. The chain uses TRBV5-1 and TRBJ2-1; weak D call: TRBD1 (6 bases). The V end was cut by 4 bases, the J end by 7 bases, with 18 bases between. CDR3 length: 15 residues. Germline CDR1 SGHRS, CDR2 YFSETQ. Written as DNA, the CDR3 is TGCGCCAGCAGCCGTGATATGACAGGATATAATGAGCAGTTCTTC. The encoded protein is CASSRDMTGYNEQFF.

The chain combines TRBV4-2 with TRBJ1-1, with a possible D match to TRBD1 (6 bases). With 3 bases removed from V and 4 bases from J, the gap between germline ends came to 12 bases. The germline V gene encodes CDR1 LGHNA and CDR2 YNFKEQ. The CDR3 loop spans 14 amino acids. This CDR3 is CASSQGSGATEAFF. The CDR3 nucleotides are TGTGCCAGCAGCCAGGGTTCAGGGGCCACTGAAGCTTTCTTT.

This chain joins TRBV13 and TRBJ2-1; 13 bases agree with TRBD2. Germline trimming cut 6 bases from V and 5 bases from J; bases unmatched to any gene: 7. The CDR3 covers 16 residues. CDR1 and CDR2 (germline): PRHDT, FYEKMQ (reference sequence). CDR3 sequence: CASRPKGTSGNNEQFF. CDR3 sequence (DNA): TGTGCCAGCAGGCCGAAGGGGACTAGCGGGAACAATGAGCAGTTCTTC.

This clone was picked up a small number of times. The chain employs TRBV4-1 and TRBJ2-7, with 10 bases aligning to TRBD1. Germline V lookup: CDR1 MGHRA, CDR2 YSYEKL. The CDR3 length is 16 residues. With V trimmed by 4 bases and J by 4 bases, 10 bases remained unmatched. The CDR3 coding sequence is TGCGCCAGCAGCCGCGATACGACAGGGGGCGGGTACGAGCAGTACTTC. It specifies CASSRDTTGGGYEQYF.

J is TRBJ2-2 and V is TRBV10-3; no clear D. The V and J ends lost 7 bases and 1 base respectively, with 4 bases between them. CDR1 and CDR2 from the germline V gene are ENHRY and SYGVKD. The CDR3 consists of 12 residues. The CDR3 DNA reads as TGTGCCATCACGGGGAACACCGGGGAGCTGTTTTTT. Translating it yields CAITGNTGELFF.

The chain links TRBV7-2 to TRBJ2-2; 8 bases align to TRBD2. The CDR3 totals 16 residues. Looked up from germline, CDR1 is SGHTA and CDR2 is FQGNSA. The ends lost 3 bases at V and 7 bases at J; junction bases unmatched: 10. CDR3 loop: CASSLPGLGGIGELFF. DNA of the CDR3: TGTGCCAGCAGCTTGCCGGGACTAGGGGGTATCGGGGAGCTGTTTTTT.

This clone was seen a handful of times. The chain uses TRBV7-9 and TRBJ2-5; 9 bases line up with TRBD2. The ends lost 3 bases at V and 5 bases at J; junction bases unmatched: 7. This CDR3 comprises 15 residues. Germline V gene data show CDR1 as SEHNR and CDR2 as FQNEAQ (reference sequence). CDR3 amino acids: CASSFSAGGIETQYF. CDR3 coding DNA: TGTGCCAGCAGCTTTTCTGCGGGAGGGATCGAGACCCAGTACTTC.

This clone was detected only a few times. V usage is TRBV5-4 and J usage is TRBJ2-5; D ambiguous. The CDR3 runs 13 residues. The V and J ends lost 1 base and 5 bases respectively, with 9 bases between them. Germline V CDR1 and CDR2: SGHNT, YYREEE (reference sequence). The CDR3, as DNA: TGTGCCAGCAGCTTGAAGAACGGGGAGACCCAGTACTTC. Amino acids: CASSLKNGETQYF.

This clone appeared a few times. V usage is TRBV9 and J usage is TRBJ2-1; D ambiguous. Germline assignment: CDR1 SGDLS and CDR2 YYNGEE. V lost 4 bases to trimming and J lost 7 bases, with 9 bases between them. The CDR3 spans 12 residues. CDR3 bases: TGTGCCAGCAGCAGAATTCGGAATGAGCAGTTCTTC. It encodes CASSRIRNEQFF.

This clone was observed once. The gene calls are TRBV18 and TRBJ2-7, with D perhaps matching TRBD2 (6 bases). In germline, CDR1 is KGHSH, CDR2 LQKENI. Trimming shortened V by 3 bases and J by 4 bases, and 10 bases separated the two germline ends. CDR3 length equals 13 residues. The CDR3 DNA reads TGTGCCAGCTCACCGGGACTTCAATACGAGCAGTACTTC. This gives the protein CASSPGLQYEQYF.

The rearrangement joins TRBV19 to TRBJ2-2; no clear D. The germline V gene has CDR1 LNHDA and CDR2 SQIVND (reference sequence). Trimming took 1 base from V and 7 from J, leaving 7 bases between them. The CDR3 is 13 amino acids. The CDR3 protein is CASSIVGSGELFF. As DNA, the CDR3 is TGTGCCAGTAGTATAGTAGGAAGCGGGGAGCTGTTTTTT.

This chain joins TRBV5-4 and TRBJ2-1; TRBD2 aligns across 8 bases. V shed 2 bases and J 4 bases; nucleotides not matched to a gene: 11. Germline CDR1 and CDR2: SGHNT and YYREEE (reference sequence). The CDR3 runs 17 residues. The CDR3 DNA follows: TGTGCCAGCAGCTTTCCCCGGGGGGGACTGTTTTACAATGAGCAGTTCTTC. Translating gives CASSFPRGGLFYNEQFF.

This chain links TRBV4-3 with TRBJ2-7; possible D gene TRBD1, 6 bases. The CDR3 spans 16 residues. From germline, CDR1 is LGHNA and CDR2 YSLEER. The V gene lost 1 base and the J gene lost 3 bases, with 16 bases spanning the gap. Here the CDR3 reads CASSQATGWGSYEQYF. The CDR3, as DNA: TGCGCCAGCAGCCAAGCTACAGGGTGGGGTAGCTACGAGCAGTACTTC.

This clone was picked up a small number of times. This chain links TRBV7-9 with TRBJ1-5, with a weak D call TRBD1 (5 bases). V was cut by 4 bases and J by 2 bases, with 12 bases left in between. The germline V gene encodes CDR1 SEHNR and CDR2 FQNEAQ (reference sequence). CDR3 size: 15 residues. The CDR3 here is CASSSGWMGNQPQHF. In nucleotides, the CDR3 is TGTGCCAGCAGCTCAGGGTGGATGGGCAATCAGCCCCAGCATTTT.

This clone came up a few times. The chain employs TRBV2 and TRBJ1-4, with 9 nucleotides matching TRBD1. V dropped 5 bases and J dropped 7; count of bases not matched to a gene: 8. Germline values: CDR1 SNHLY, CDR2 FYNNEI. The CDR3 spans 15 residues. DNA of the CDR3: TGTGCCAGCAGTACCGGACAGGGGCAGGGTGAAAAACTGTTTTTT. Its translation is CASSTGQGQGEKLFF.

In its sample, this clone was seen a few times. The rearrangement joins TRBV12-5 to TRBJ2-1, with 7 bases identical to TRBD1. CDR1 and CDR2 (germline): LGHNT, FRNRAP. With 5 bases clipped from V and 0 bases from J, the junction kept 7 bases outside the gene matches. This CDR3 contains 16 residues. The CDR3 spells CASGQGQISSYNEQFF. As DNA, the CDR3 is TGTGCTAGTGGTCAGGGACAGATTAGCTCCTACAATGAGCAGTTCTTC.

This clone has just a few counts. The chain combines TRBV29-1 with TRBJ2-1; tentatively, D is TRBD2 (6 bases). CDR3 length: 14 amino acids. V lost 3 bases, J lost 2 bases, and 11 bases lay in between. Germline V gives CDR1 SQVTM, CDR2 ANQGSEA. The CDR3 nucleotides are TGCAGCGTTGATGCGCGGGAAGCCTACAATGAGCAGTTCTTC. Protein: CSVDAREAYNEQFF.

This clone showed up just a few times. The chain uses TRBV19 and TRBJ2-3, with D tentatively TRBD1 (6 bases). The CDR3 loop spans 15 amino acids. Trimming pared 7 bases from V and 3 bases from J, leaving 17 bases between. Germline assignment: CDR1 LNHDA and CDR2 SQIVND (reference sequence). The CDR3 reads CASTQGGVGTDTQYF. Here the CDR3 DNA reads TGTGCCAGTACCCAAGGGGGTGTTGGGACAGATACGCAGTATTTT.

This chain joins TRBV7-6 and TRBJ2-7; no firm D call. Per the germline V gene, CDR1 is SGHVS and CDR2 is FNYEAQ. This CDR3 comprises 11 residues. The V end was cut by 3 bases, the J end by 6 bases, with 6 bases between. The CDR3 spells CASSFGFEQYF. The CDR3 region has the DNA TGTGCCAGCAGCTTCGGTTTCGAGCAGTACTTC.

A few counts support this clone. The rearrangement uses TRBV30 and TRBJ1-3; tentatively, D is TRBD1 (6 bases). Trimming removed 4 bases at V and 8 bases at J, with 18 bases between. Germline assignment: CDR1 GTSNPN and CDR2 SVGIG (reference sequence). The CDR3 loop spans 14 amino acids. The CDR3 DNA sequence: TGTGCCTGGACCAGGACAGCGCTCGGGCACACCATATATTTT. Amino acids: CAWTRTALGHTIYF.

This clone occurred many times. The chain employs TRBV7-9 and TRBJ2-3; D uncertain. Per the germline V gene, CDR1 is SEHNR and CDR2 is FQNEAQ (reference sequence). This CDR3 spans 13 amino acids. The V and J ends lost 0 bases and 2 bases respectively, with 3 bases between them. CDR3 nucleotide sequence: TGTGCCAGCAGCTTAGCGGCCACAGATACGCAGTATTTT. Translation: CASSLAATDTQYF.

The chain combines TRBV7-9 with TRBJ1-4; D may be TRBD1 (5 bases). The CDR3 has 15 residues. Germline-derived CDR1 and CDR2 are SEHNR and FQNEAQ (reference sequence). The germline V and J ends were trimmed by 5 bases and 2 bases, with 12 bases remaining between them. For the CDR3, the DNA is TGTGCCAGCAGCGGGAGGGGAGGCACTAATGAAAAACTGTTTTTT. Translated: CASSGRGGTNEKLFF.

This chain joins TRBV4-3 and TRBJ2-7, with 14 bases fitting TRBD2. The CDR3 has 18 amino acids. V trimming: 0 bases; J trimming: 4 bases; junction bases outside the gene matches: 8. Germline V CDR1 and CDR2: LGHNA, YSLEER. The CDR3 region is CASSQERGLAGDLYEQYF. CDR3 in DNA: TGCGCCAGCAGCCAAGAGCGGGGACTAGCGGGAGACCTATACGAGCAGTACTTC.

This clone has a handful of counts. V usage is TRBV7-9 and J usage is TRBJ1-6, with D possibly being TRBD1 (5 bases). Germline CDR1 reads SEHNR; CDR2 reads FQNEAQ (reference sequence). The CDR3 sequence is 11 residues long. The CDR3 reads CATTGLGALHF. The CDR3 DNA reads TGTGCGACAACTGGGTTGGGGGCCCTCCACTTT.

This clone showed up just a few times. This sequence joins TRBV28 and TRBJ1-5; possible D gene TRBD1, 5 bases. V lost 6 bases, J lost 7 bases, and 10 bases lay in between. The CDR3 is 12 amino acids. From germline, CDR1 is MDHEN and CDR2 SYDVKM. CDR3 residues: CASRTRGQPQHF. The CDR3 bases are TGTGCCAGCAGGACAAGGGGACAGCCCCAGCATTTT.